This T cell receptor beta chain appears in the sequencing data of a study of shared clonotypes between healthy human individuals. Study findings and constraints: Naive subsets generally exceeded memory subsets in estimated richness. Despite large depth, sorted-subset datasets appeared incompletely sequenced.

Remarks on this clone: Its specificity is unknown.

The length of the CDR3 is 15 residues. CDR1 and CDR2 (germline): SQVTM, ANQGSEA. V was clipped by 5 bases and J by 0 bases; unmatched bases: 10. The input for sorted-subset replicate PCRs was approximately 190 ng DNA, about 29,000 T cell genomes. Study processing details: Junction-only immunoSEQ sequences carried no quality scores, so filtering differed. Measured with immunoSEQ multiplex PCR; TCRdb has only the in-frame clones, and not every one. The V and J calls and clone size are taken from that table; D and trimming were inferred from the DNA. This sample has about 690,000 clones; roughly 91% occur once, and the top ten carry roughly 36%.

The receptor was isolated from a man between 18 and 29 years old in good health. Some clones in this sample may be carry-over from other donors' samples. The J gene is TRBJ2-7, the V gene TRBV29-1, with 7 positions matching TRBD2. The sample was memory CD8+ T cells from PBMCs. Regarding subset: CD45RO+ cells pooled with CCR7-negative TemRA cells. The CDR3 DNA is TGCAGCGTTCTCGGGGGGTCGGCTGCCTCCTACGAGCAGTACTTC. It codes for CSVLGGSAASYEQYF.